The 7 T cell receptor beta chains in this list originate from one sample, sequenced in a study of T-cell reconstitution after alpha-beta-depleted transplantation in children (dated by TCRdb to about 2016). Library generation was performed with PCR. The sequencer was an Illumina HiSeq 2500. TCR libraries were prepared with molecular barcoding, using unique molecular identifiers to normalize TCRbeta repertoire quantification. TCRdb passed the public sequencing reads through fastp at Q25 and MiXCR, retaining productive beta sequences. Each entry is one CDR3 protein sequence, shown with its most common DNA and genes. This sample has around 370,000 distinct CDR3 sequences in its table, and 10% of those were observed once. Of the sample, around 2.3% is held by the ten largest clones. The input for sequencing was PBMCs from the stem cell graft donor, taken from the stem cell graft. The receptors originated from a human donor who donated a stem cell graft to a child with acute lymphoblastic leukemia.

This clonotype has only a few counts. In DNA, the CDR3 is TGTGCCAGCATGGCAGAAAGCACAGATACGCAGTATTTT. The encoded protein is CASMAESTDTQYF. The V and J genes are TRBV12-3 or TRBV12-4 and TRBJ2-3; unclear D gene. V shed 7 bases and J shed 0 bases, with 8 bases lying between them. CDR3 length: 13 residues.

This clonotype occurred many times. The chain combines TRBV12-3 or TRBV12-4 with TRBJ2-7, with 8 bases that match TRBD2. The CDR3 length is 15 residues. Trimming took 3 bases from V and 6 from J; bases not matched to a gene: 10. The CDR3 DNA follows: TGTGCCAGCAGTTTTCGTTCGGGGACTAGTCTCGAGCAGTACTTC. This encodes CASSFRSGTSLEQYF.

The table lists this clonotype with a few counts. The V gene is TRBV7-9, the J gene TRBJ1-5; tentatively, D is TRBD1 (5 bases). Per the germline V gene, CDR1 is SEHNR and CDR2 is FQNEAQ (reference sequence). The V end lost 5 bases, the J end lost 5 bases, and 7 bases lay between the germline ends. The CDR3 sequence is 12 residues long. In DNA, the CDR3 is TGTGCCAGCAGCCGAGGGGATCAGCCCCAGCATTTT. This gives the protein CASSRGDQPQHF.

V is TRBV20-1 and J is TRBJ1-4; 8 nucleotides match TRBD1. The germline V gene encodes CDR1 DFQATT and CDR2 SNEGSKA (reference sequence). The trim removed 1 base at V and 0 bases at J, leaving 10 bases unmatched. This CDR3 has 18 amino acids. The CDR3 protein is CSARGLGTGPPTNEKLFF. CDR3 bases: TGCAGTGCTAGAGGTCTCGGGACAGGCCCCCCAACTAATGAAAAACTGTTTTTT.

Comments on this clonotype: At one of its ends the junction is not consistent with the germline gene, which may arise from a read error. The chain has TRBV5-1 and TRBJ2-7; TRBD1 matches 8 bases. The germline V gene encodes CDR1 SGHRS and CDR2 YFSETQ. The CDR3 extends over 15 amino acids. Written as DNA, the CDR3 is TGCGCCAGCAGCCCGTGGACAGGGTCTGCCTACGAGCATTACTTC. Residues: CASSPWTGSAYEHYF.

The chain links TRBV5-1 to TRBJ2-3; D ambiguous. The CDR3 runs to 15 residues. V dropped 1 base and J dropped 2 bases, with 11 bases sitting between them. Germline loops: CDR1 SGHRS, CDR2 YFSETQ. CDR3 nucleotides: TGCGCCAGCAGCTTGTCACAGTACGACACAGATACGCAGTATTTT. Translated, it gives CASSLSQYDTDTQYF.

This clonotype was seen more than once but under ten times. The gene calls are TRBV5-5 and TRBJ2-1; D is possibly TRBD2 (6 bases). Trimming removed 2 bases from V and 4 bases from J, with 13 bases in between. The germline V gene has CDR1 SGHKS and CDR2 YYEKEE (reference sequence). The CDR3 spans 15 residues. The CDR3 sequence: CASSLKAGPYNEQFF. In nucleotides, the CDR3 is TGTGCCAGCAGCTTAAAAGCGGGCCCTTACAATGAGCAGTTCTTC. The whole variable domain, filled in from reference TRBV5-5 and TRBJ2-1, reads DAGVTQSPTHLIKTRGQQVTLRCSPISGHKSVSWYQQVLGQGPQFIFQYYEKEERGRGNFPDRFSARQFPNYSSELNVNALLLGDSALYLCASSLKAGPYNEQFFGPGTRLTVL.